The 24 T cell receptor beta chains given below trace back to one sample, sequenced in a study of human T cells and chemical hapten exposure (dated by TCRdb to the early 2020s). Library method: RACE. The instrument given in TCRdb is NextSeq 500. TCRdb ran its own pipeline on the public reads, namely fastp trimming at Q25 and MiXCR clone calling, and kept in-frame beta chains. Rows with one shared CDR3 protein collapse into an entry with the most common genes and DNA. For this sample there are over 300,000 distinct CDR3 sequences; about 5.1% appear just once. In total, the top ten clones hold 2% to 3% of the sample. The time point label for this specimen denotes: pre-sensitization, week 0. The treatment or condition label of this sample denotes: therapeutic diphenylcyclopropenone sensitization with weekly scalp DPC. Source: whole blood, taken in connection with sensitization to the hapten diphenylcyclopropenone (DPC). The receptors originated from a woman in her forties or fifties with alopecia areata. Some clones in this sample may be carry-over from other donors' samples.

The chain combines TRBV7-2 with TRBJ2-1; TRBD2 agrees at 7 bases. Germline V CDR1 and CDR2: SGHTA, FQGNSA. The CDR3 has 16 amino acids. The ends lost 7 bases at V and 7 bases at J; junction bases unmatched: 16. CDR3 region: CASNPPLAGEGNEQFF. CDR3 nucleotides: TGTGCCAGCAACCCCCCCCTGGCGGGAGAGGGTAATGAGCAGTTCTTC.

This clonotype was detected many times. V is TRBV7-7 and J is TRBJ2-2, with D uncertain. The CDR3 consists of 15 residues. The V end was cut by 4 bases, the J end by 1 base, with 10 bases between. CDR1 and CDR2 (germline): SSHAT, FNYEAQ (reference sequence). CDR3 in DNA: TGTGCCAGCAGCTCTGCCGCAGGGAACACCGGGGAGCTGTTTTTT. This codes for CASSSAAGNTGELFF.

A few counts support this clonotype. V usage is TRBV6-5 and J usage is TRBJ2-2, with 13 positions matching TRBD2. With V trimmed by 4 bases and J by 6 bases, 8 bases remained unmatched. CDR1 and CDR2 (germline): MNHEY, SVGAGI. This CDR3 is built from 17 residues. The CDR3 nucleotides read TGTGCCAGCAGTTCCGGGACTAGCGGGATAAGTCCCGGGGAGCTGTTTTTT. This codes for CASSSGTSGISPGELFF.

The rearrangement links TRBV2 to TRBJ2-3; TRBD2 matches 10 bases. Per germline, CDR1 SNHLY and CDR2 FYNNEI. CDR3 length: 17 residues. V shed 6 bases and J 0 bases; nucleotides not matched to a gene: 9. CDR3 sequence (DNA): TGTGCCAGCAGGGTTCACGGGACTAGCGAAAGCACAGATACGCAGTATTTT. It is translated as CASRVHGTSESTDTQYF. Variable domain in full (rest from reference TRBV2 and TRBJ2-3): EPEVTQTPSHQVTQMGQEVILRCVPISNHLYFYWYRQILGQKVEFLVSFYNNEISEKSEIFDDQFSVERPDGSNFTLKIRSTKLEDSAMYFCASRVHGTSESTDTQYFGPGTRLTVL.

This clonotype was detected many times. The chain joins TRBV5-1 to TRBJ2-2; weak D call: TRBD1 (6 bases). The CDR3 has 15 amino acids. Per the germline V gene, CDR1 is SGHRS and CDR2 is YFSETQ. V dropped 3 bases and J dropped 1 base, with 10 bases sitting between them. The CDR3 protein is CASSSSTGNTGELFF. The CDR3 DNA reads as TGCGCCAGCAGCTCCTCGACAGGGAACACCGGGGAGCTGTTTTTT. The whole variable domain, filled in from reference TRBV5-1 and TRBJ2-2, reads KAGVTQTPRYLIKTRGQQVTLSCSPISGHRSVSWYQQTPGQGLQFLFEYFSETQRNKGNFPGRFSGRQFSNSRSEMNVSTLELGDSALYLCASSSSTGNTGELFFGEGSRLTVL.

This clonotype was counted many times. V usage is TRBV7-6 and J usage is TRBJ2-2; D unresolved. The V gene lost 0 bases and the J gene lost 8 bases, with 7 bases spanning the gap. CDR1 SGHVS and CDR2 FNYEAQ come from the germline V gene. CDR3 length equals 13 residues. CDR3 bases: TGTGCCAGCAGCTTAGCGCACGCTGGGGAGCTGTTTTTT. As protein: CASSLAHAGELFF.

This sequence joins TRBV11-2 and TRBJ2-3; the D is unclear. Trimming removed 4 bases at V and 0 bases at J, with 8 bases between. The CDR3 length is 14 residues. Germline V lookup: CDR1 SGHAT, CDR2 FQNNGV. The CDR3 here is CASSSPDSTDTQYF. The CDR3 nucleotides are TGTGCCAGCAGCTCCCCGGACAGCACAGATACGCAGTATTTT.

This clonotype has just a few counts. The chain carries TRBV18 and TRBJ2-3; 9 bases map to TRBD2. There are 17 residues in the CDR3. Germline trimming cut 2 bases from V and 5 bases from J; bases unmatched to any gene: 11. Germline V CDR1 and CDR2: KGHSH, LQKENI. The CDR3 sequence: CASSPSNSGRGGDTQYF. Written as DNA, the CDR3 is TGTGCCAGCTCACCATCAAATAGCGGGAGAGGGGGAGATACGCAGTATTTT.

This clonotype has a count of ten or more. The V and J genes are TRBV24-1 and TRBJ2-2; TRBD1 might be the D (8 bases). From germline, CDR1 is KGHDR and CDR2 SFDVKD. Trimming cost V 4 bases and J 5 bases, with 16 bases left between them. CDR3 size: 16 residues. The DNA of the CDR3 is TGTGCCACCAGTGACCGCGGACAGGGAGGGACCGGGGAGCTGTTTTTT. Protein product: CATSDRGQGGTGELFF.

This clonotype came up a few times. The V call is TRBV2, the J call TRBJ1-4; D ambiguous. The CDR3 extends over 13 amino acids. CDR1 and CDR2 from the germline V gene are SNHLY and FYNNEI. With 8 bases removed from V and 5 bases from J, the gap between germline ends came to 12 bases. DNA for the CDR3: TGTGCCAGCCGATGGGGAGGGAATGAAAAACTGTTTTTT. Protein product: CASRWGGNEKLFF.

This clonotype was recorded many times. J is TRBJ2-3 and V is TRBV21-1; the D call TRBD2 from the table was never checked on the DNA. TRBV21-1 corresponds to a pseudogene. This CDR3 is 15 amino acids long. The CDR3 spells CARDRGPARTDTQYF. The CDR3, as DNA: TGTGCCAGAGATAGGGGCCCGGCCCGCACAGATACGCAGTATTTT.

This clonotype was detected only a few times. The V call is TRBV12-3 or TRBV12-4, the J call TRBJ1-2, with D hard to call. V was cut by 7 bases and J by 10 bases, with 13 bases left in between. The CDR3 is 11 amino acids. CDR3 coding DNA: TGTGCCAGCACCCCAGGACTGATCTACACCTTC. It is translated as CASTPGLIYTF.

The V gene is TRBV5-1, the J gene TRBJ1-1; D is unclear. The CDR3 covers 14 residues. V lost 5 bases, J lost 5 bases, and 16 bases lay in between. Germline CDR1 SGHRS, CDR2 YFSETQ. The DNA of the CDR3 is TGCGCCAGCAGTCCTCTCCCGGACGGGACTGAAGCTTTCTTT. Protein product: CASSPLPDGTEAFF.

This clonotype was seen many times. The V and J genes are TRBV4-2 and TRBJ2-3, with 9 bases identical to TRBD1. CDR1 and CDR2 from the germline V gene are LGHNA and YNFKEQ. The CDR3 is made up of 16 amino acids. V was pared by 2 bases and J by 1 base, with 4 bases of the junction left unmatched. The CDR3 is CASSQTQGARTDTQYF. The CDR3 bases are TGTGCCAGCAGCCAAACACAGGGGGCGCGCACAGATACGCAGTATTTT.

The gene calls are TRBV20-1 and TRBJ2-7, with D perhaps matching TRBD2 (5 bases). The germline CDR1 and CDR2 sequences are DFQATT and SNEGSKA (reference sequence). Trimming took 4 bases from V and 1 from J, leaving 14 bases between them. This CDR3 spans 14 amino acids. CDR3 sequence (DNA): TGCAGTGCTACCCTCGCGGGCGTGTCCTACGAGCAGTACTTC. It is translated as CSATLAGVSYEQYF.

This clonotype was observed at least ten times. The chain carries TRBV7-9 and TRBJ2-7; the D gene is possibly TRBD2 (5 bases). Trimming removed 5 bases from V and 7 bases from J, with 12 bases in between. CDR3 size: 12 residues. From germline, CDR1 is SEHNR and CDR2 FQNEAQ (reference sequence). The CDR3 protein is CASSPRGWEQYF. DNA for the CDR3: TGTGCCAGCAGCCCCCGGGGTTGGGAGCAGTACTTC.

This clonotype was detected a few times. The chain uses TRBV10-3 and TRBJ2-1; either TRBD1 or TRBD2 may fit D (6 bases each). Germline V CDR1 and CDR2: ENHRY, SYGVKD. With 6 bases removed from V and 4 bases from J, the gap between germline ends came to 13 bases. The CDR3 length is 14 residues. The CDR3, as DNA: TGTGCCATCAGCGTGCAAGGGGGGTACAATGAGCAGTTCTTC. Its protein is CAISVQGGYNEQFF.

This clonotype was detected many times. The rearrangement uses TRBV20-1 and TRBJ2-7; weak D call: TRBD1 (6 bases). In germline, CDR1 is DFQATT, CDR2 SNEGSKA (reference sequence). Trimming stripped 7 bases from V and 0 bases from J, with 13 bases between. This CDR3 region has 13 residues. DNA of the CDR3: TGCAGTGTCCCGACAGGAAACTCCTACGAGCAGTACTTC. It is translated as CSVPTGNSYEQYF.

This chain connects TRBV18 to TRBJ1-2; a weak D match, TRBD1 (6 bases). CDR3 length: 13 amino acids. V was pared by 2 bases and J by 6 bases, with 10 bases between. Germline CDR1 reads KGHSH; CDR2 reads LQKENI. The CDR3 reads CASSPTGTDGYTF. The CDR3 DNA sequence: TGTGCCAGCTCACCAACAGGGACGGATGGCTACACCTTC.

This clonotype came up a few times. The chain couples TRBV6-2 or TRBV6-3 to TRBJ2-1; 8 nucleotides align to TRBD2. The CDR3 has 15 residues. After removal of 5 bases from V and 4 bases from J, the junction contained 7 bases not matched to a gene. Germline V gives CDR1 MNHEY, CDR2 SVGEGT. The CDR3 DNA sequence: TGTGCCAGCAGTCCCCCGGGACTAGTGTACAATGAGCAGTTCTTC. Translating gives CASSPPGLVYNEQFF.

Many counts were recorded for this clonotype. The genes are TRBV11-2 and TRBJ1-4; D call uncertain. This CDR3 is 12 amino acids long. V was pared by 1 base and J by 13 bases, with 10 bases between. Germline V gene lookup returns CDR1 SGHAT and CDR2 FQNNGV. The CDR3 is CASSLGGPGLFF. CDR3 DNA sequence: TGTGCCAGCAGCTTAGGTGGGCCCGGACTGTTTTTT.

The chain employs TRBV19 and TRBJ2-7, with TRBD2 identical over 9 bases. Trimming removed 3 bases from V and 0 bases from J; junction bases left unmatched: 9. Per the germline V gene, CDR1 is LNHDA and CDR2 is SQIVND (reference sequence). The CDR3 has 17 amino acids. CDR3 protein: CASSMVPGLANSYEQYF. The CDR3 nucleotides are TGTGCCAGTAGTATGGTTCCAGGACTAGCGAACTCCTACGAGCAGTACTTC.

This clonotype occurred a few times. This chain connects TRBV13 to TRBJ1-1, with D tentatively TRBD1 (6 bases). The CDR3 extends over 17 amino acids. Trimming took off 4 bases at V and 0 bases at J, with 18 bases between the two ends. CDR1 and CDR2 (germline): PRHDT, FYEKMQ (reference sequence). The DNA for the CDR3 is TGTGCCAGCAGCTCGATGTTGATACAGGGCATGAACACTGAAGCTTTCTTT. Residues: CASSSMLIQGMNTEAFF. The variable domain in full, completed from reference TRBV13 and TRBJ1-1, reads AAGVIQSPRHLIKEKRETATLKCYPIPRHDTVYWYQQGPGQDPQFLISFYEKMQSDKGSIPDRFSAQQFSDYHSELNMSSLELGDSALYFCASSSMLIQGMNTEAFFGQGTRLTVV.

This clonotype showed up just a few times. The chain uses TRBV19 and TRBJ2-6, with D possibly being TRBD1 (5 bases). CDR3 size: 15 residues. Germline V gives CDR1 LNHDA, CDR2 SQIVND (reference sequence). Trimming stripped 3 bases from V and 2 bases from J, with 8 bases between. CDR3 nucleotides: TGTGCCAGTAGTATTAGCAGGGCTGGGGCCAACGTCCTGACTTTC. Its translation: CASSISRAGANVLTF. The variable domain in full, completed from reference TRBV19 and TRBJ2-6, reads DGGITQSPKYLFRKEGQNVTLSCEQNLNHDAMYWYRQDPGQGLRLIYYSQIVNDFQKGDIAEGYSVSREKKESFPLTVTSAQKNPTAFYLCASSISRAGANVLTFGAGSRLTVL.